This entry is about one TCR beta chain. The data belong to a study of OX40 agonist ivuxolimab in advanced cancers. Study overall: It was ivuxolimab, an agonistic anti-OX40 (CD134) antibody, that patients were treated with. Recorded diagnoses for dose-escalation patients were hepatocellular carcinoma, melanoma, renal cell or head and neck cancer.

The germline V gene encodes CDR1 SGHRS and CDR2 YFSETQ. CDR3 length equals 17 residues. J was trimmed by 5 bases and V by 0 bases; bases with no gene match: 8. The assay was immunoSEQ multiplex PCR, and TCRdb's table has in-frame clones only and misses some. The sample has under 70,000 clones; approximately 90% are singletons. Patients were excluded for autoimmune disease history or systemic immunosuppression. Blood specimens came from baseline, cycle 4 day 1, and cycle 7 day 1. The chain joins TRBV5-1 to TRBJ2-3; 11 bases align to TRBD2. Material: CD4+ or CD8+ T cells sorted from blood, obtained in a trial of the OX40 agonist ivuxolimab. The clonotype comes from an adult with an advanced solid tumor such as melanoma, head and neck, liver or kidney cancer. CDR3 bases: TGCGCCAGCAGCTTGGAGGGCGGGACTAGCGGAGAAGATACGCAGTATTTT. It specifies CASSLEGGTSGEDTQYF.